This T cell receptor (beta chain) was documented in a study of cytomegalovirus exposure and HLA in healthy donors. PCR primers comprised 60 Vbeta and 13 Jbeta primers. The protocol was immunoSEQ multiplex PCR, while the TCRdb copy is restricted to in-frame clones and leaves out a portion. The sample records some 120,000 clones, 81% being singletons. V was clipped by 4 bases and J by 2 bases; unmatched bases: 9. CDR3 length: 16 residues. Germline V CDR1 and CDR2: MNHNY, SVGAGI (reference sequence). This TCR was recovered from a woman in her 30s in good health and CMV-seronegative. Sequencing was done on a sample of PBMCs. This sequence joins TRBV6-6 and TRBJ2-7, with 9 bases fitting TRBD1. The CDR3 DNA reads TGTGCCAGCAGTTCCCAGACAGGGGGGATTACCTACGAGCAGTACTTC. The encoded protein is CASSSQTGGITYEQYF.